The 22 T cell receptor beta chains listed next were all sequenced from one sample in a study of blood T cell repertoires in COVID-19. TCRdb's copy holds only in-frame clones and misses some; the assay was immunoSEQ multiplex PCR. The sample carries about 170,000 clones, 70% to 85% recorded once. Sequencing was done on a sample of peripheral blood. Source of these receptors: a man aged 55-75 years who had recovered from COVID-19.

The rearrangement uses TRBV5-1 and TRBJ1-6, with D hard to call. V lost 3 bases and J lost 10, with 20 bases in between. CDR3 length equals 16 residues. CDR1 is SGHRS, CDR2 YFSETQ, per germline. The CDR3: CASSYTSPGSGSPLHF. For the CDR3, the DNA is TGCGCCAGCAGCTATACAAGCCCCGGCTCGGGATCACCCCTCCACTTT.

In its sample, this clone was seen a few times. The chain is built from TRBV5-1 and TRBJ2-2; 9 nucleotides agree with TRBD1. This CDR3 is 16 amino acids long. Losses at the gene ends were 0 bases for V and 4 bases for J; bases not matched to a gene: 4. The germline V gene encodes CDR1 SGHRS and CDR2 YFSETQ. The CDR3 nucleotides are TGCGCCAGCAGCTTGGCGAGACAGGGGGGCACCGGGGAGCTGTTTTTT. Its translation is CASSLARQGGTGELFF.

The chain recombines TRBV29-1 with TRBJ2-2; D might be TRBD2 (6 bases). Germline-derived CDR1 and CDR2 are SQVTM and ANQGSEA. The length of the CDR3 is 14 residues. Trimming left V 3 bases short and J 7 bases short, with 15 bases between. The CDR3 bases are TGCAGCGTTGAGGGGGGACGTTTTAGCGGGGAGCTGTTTTTT. Translated, it gives CSVEGGRFSGELFF.

This chain joins TRBV6-6 and TRBJ1-1, with 10 positions matching TRBD1. This CDR3 spans 16 amino acids. Germline V gives CDR1 MNHNY, CDR2 SVGAGI (reference sequence). Germline trimming cut 6 bases from V and 5 bases from J; bases unmatched to any gene: 12. The CDR3 bases are TGTGCCAGCAGCTCTACACCGGGACAGGGGACAACTGAAGCTTTCTTT. Encoded protein: CASSSTPGQGTTEAFF.

In this sample, this clone turned up a few times. The genes are TRBV16 and TRBJ1-2; possible D gene TRBD1, 5 bases. In germline, CDR1 is KGHSY, CDR2 FQNENV. With 3 bases removed from V and 4 bases from J, the gap between germline ends came to 18 bases. The CDR3 is made up of 16 amino acids. Here the CDR3 reads CASSHSPDSSSYGYTF. The CDR3, as DNA: TGTGCCAGCAGCCACTCACCCGACAGTTCCAGCTATGGCTACACCTTC.

The genes are TRBV21-1 and TRBJ2-1; the D call of TRBD1 is as the table states it, not checked on the DNA. TRBV21-1 is described as a pseudogene. The CDR3 has 16 residues. The CDR3: CASRTATGVSYNEQFF. The DNA of the CDR3 is TGTGCCAGCAGGACCGCCACAGGGGTCTCCTACAATGAGCAGTTCTTC.

CDR3 loop: CSVGQAGNEQFF. CDR3 DNA: TGCAGCGTTGGACAGGCCGGCAATGAGCAGTTCTTC. The V and J genes are TRBV29-1 and TRBJ2-1, with D possibly matching TRBD1 (6 bases). The V end lost 4 bases, the J end lost 6 bases, and 10 bases lay between the germline ends. The length of the CDR3 is 12 residues. Per germline, CDR1 SQVTM and CDR2 ANQGSEA.

The chain recombines TRBV5-4 with TRBJ2-7; 14 nucleotides line up with TRBD2. The ends lost 4 bases at V and 6 bases at J; junction bases unmatched: 9. Per germline, CDR1 SGHNT and CDR2 YYREEE (reference sequence). The CDR3 is 16 amino acids. CDR3 protein: CASSRPTSGGAGEQYF. In DNA, the CDR3 is TGTGCCAGCAGCCGCCCGACTAGCGGGGGGGCGGGCGAGCAGTACTTC.

The chain combines TRBV9 with TRBJ2-2; the match to TRBD1 covers 8 bases. CDR1 is SGDLS and CDR2 is YYNGEE in the germline V gene. This CDR3 comprises 16 residues. V lost 0 bases to trimming and J lost 2 bases; unmatched junction nucleotides: 3. CDR3 loop: CASSVGPGGNTGELFF. The CDR3 nucleotides read TGTGCCAGCAGCGTAGGTCCAGGGGGCAACACCGGGGAGCTGTTTTTT.

This clone appeared a few times. The CDR3: CASSAKGAGNTIYF. CDR3 sequence (DNA): TGTGCCAGCAGCGCGAAGGGGGCGGGAAACACCATATATTTT. The chain carries TRBV7-9 and TRBJ1-3, with 7 bases identical to TRBD1. This CDR3 spans 14 amino acids. CDR1 and CDR2 (germline): SEHNR, FQNEAQ (reference sequence). V lost 5 bases and J lost 4; bases outside the gene matches: 5.

V and J are TRBV4-2 and TRBJ1-2, with D hard to call. Per germline, CDR1 LGHNA and CDR2 YNFKEQ. The CDR3 loop spans 15 amino acids. V was clipped by 0 bases and J by 8 bases, with 16 bases between them. This chain's CDR3 is CASSQDNPRGSGYTF. The CDR3 DNA sequence: TGTGCCAGCAGCCAAGATAACCCCCGGGGTAGCGGCTACACCTTC.

This chain connects TRBV2 to TRBJ1-5; TRBD1 aligns across 8 bases. The J segment lost 4 bases and the V segment lost 4 bases, leaving 0 bases of the junction unmatched. Germline CDR1 SNHLY, CDR2 FYNNEI. The CDR3 has 13 amino acids. CDR3 protein: CASSGTGNQPQHF. The CDR3 DNA reads TGTGCCAGCAGTGGGACAGGGAATCAGCCCCAGCATTTT. The whole variable domain, remainder taken from reference TRBV2 and TRBJ1-5, is EPEVTQTPSHQVTQMGQEVILRCVPISNHLYFYWYRQILGQKVEFLVSFYNNEISEKSEIFDDQFSVERPDGSNFTLKIRSTKLEDSAMYFCASSGTGNQPQHFGDGTRLSIL.

The V call is TRBV3-1 (or the pseudogene TRBV3-2), the J call TRBJ1-1; TRBD1 aligns across 8 bases. This CDR3 has 14 amino acids. After removal of 4 bases from V and 1 base from J, the junction contained 2 bases not matched to a gene. Per the germline V gene, CDR1 is LGHDT and CDR2 is YNNKEL (reference sequence). This CDR3 reads CASSRGTGNTEAFF. The DNA of the CDR3 is TGTGCCAGCAGCCGGGGGACAGGGAACACTGAAGCTTTCTTT.

The chain employs TRBV29-1 and TRBJ2-1; TRBD2 is a possible D gene (5 bases). CDR1 and CDR2 from the germline V gene are SQVTM and ANQGSEA. The CDR3 totals 12 residues. Trimming pared 8 bases from V and 14 bases from J, leaving 22 bases between. The CDR3 nucleotides read TGCAGCATTCTGCGGGCGGGCCAGGAGGAGTTCTTC. This translates into CSILRAGQEEFF.

The rearrangement links TRBV7-6 to TRBJ1-2; the D gene is possibly TRBD1 (6 bases). The V and J ends lost 4 bases and 4 bases respectively, with 13 bases between them. CDR1 is SGHVS and CDR2 is FNYEAQ in the germline V gene. The CDR3 is made up of 14 amino acids. DNA of the CDR3: TGTGCCAGCAGCTCTGGGGGCGGAAGCTATGGCTACACCTTC. This translates into CASSSGGGSYGYTF.

The rearrangement uses TRBV6-5 and TRBJ1-6; TRBD1 matches at 7 bases. The V and J ends lost 0 bases and 9 bases, in that order; junction bases with no gene match: 5. Germline CDR1 MNHEY, CDR2 SVGAGI. The CDR3 is 15 residues long. The CDR3 DNA sequence: TGTGCCAGCAGTTACTCTGCACAGGGGATTTCACCCCTCCACTTT. As protein: CASSYSAQGISPLHF.

In DNA, the CDR3 is TGTGCCAGCGCTCGCCCTAGACAGGGCGACACAGATACGCAGTATTTT. Amino acids: CASARPRQGDTDTQYF. The genes are TRBV19 and TRBJ2-3; 7 bases align to TRBD1. Looked up from germline, CDR1 is LNHDA and CDR2 is SQIVND (reference sequence). The CDR3 consists of 16 residues. J was trimmed by 2 bases and V by 9 bases; bases with no gene match: 14.

The V gene is TRBV11-2, the J gene TRBJ1-4; 7 positions match TRBD1. Losses at the gene ends were 0 bases for V and 4 bases for J; bases not matched to a gene: 2. CDR3 size: 15 residues. The V gene's germline CDR1 is SGHAT and CDR2 FQNNGV. The CDR3 reads CASSLEAGGNEKLFF. Written as DNA, the CDR3 is TGTGCCAGCAGCTTAGAGGCAGGGGGTAATGAAAAACTGTTTTTT.

This clone was recorded a few times. This rearrangement joins TRBV1 to TRBJ2-7; whether TRBD1, the table's D call, matches the DNA was not checked. TRBV1 is described as a pseudogene. This CDR3 contains 16 residues. The CDR3 DNA reads as TGCACCAGCAGCCAACCAGACAGGGGGCTTCCTAACGAGCAGTACTTC. Its protein is CTSSQPDRGLPNEQYF.

The chain uses TRBV7-9 and TRBJ1-5; 9 bases are a match to TRBD1. Unmatched junction bases numbered 6, after V lost 2 bases and J lost 4 bases. The CDR3 contains 16 residues. Germline CDR1 reads SEHNR; CDR2 reads FQNEAQ (reference sequence). The DNA for the CDR3 is TGTGCCAGCAGCTTAACCGACAGGGGGGGTAATCAGCCCCAGCATTTT. Amino acids: CASSLTDRGGNQPQHF.

The chain carries TRBV14 and TRBJ2-3, with 7 bases matching TRBD1. Germline V CDR1 and CDR2: SGHDN, FVKESK. This CDR3 has 17 amino acids. The ends lost 10 bases at V and 0 bases at J; junction bases unmatched: 16. Here the CDR3 reads CATSKKGALSSTDTQYF. As DNA, the CDR3 is TGTGCCACCTCAAAGAAGGGGGCTCTATCTAGCACAGATACGCAGTATTTT.

The chain uses TRBV30 and TRBJ2-6, with D perhaps TRBD1 (5 bases). CDR1 is GTSNPN and CDR2 is SVGIG in the germline V gene (reference sequence). This CDR3 has 15 amino acids. Trimming removed 2 bases at V and 0 bases at J, with 8 bases between. This CDR3 reads CAWSMGRSGANVLTF. The CDR3 DNA reads TGTGCCTGGAGTATGGGGCGCTCTGGGGCCAACGTCCTGACTTTC.